The present TCR beta chain was sequenced within a study of T cell changes during pregnancy in multiple sclerosis. CDR3 length: 13 residues. V lost 10 bases and J lost 5, with 18 bases in between. Germline V gives CDR1 SNHLY, CDR2 FYNNEI. Some clones are missing from TCRdb's copy, which holds only in-frame ones; the method was immunoSEQ multiplex PCR. There are roughly 48,000 clones in the sample; over 80% occur only once, and approximately 0.9% lies in the top ten. Sample: CD4+ T cells from peripheral blood mononuclear cells, taken in the second trimester of pregnancy. This receptor was obtained from a female donor in good health, enrolled as a control in a pregnancy study. V usage is TRBV2 and J usage is TRBJ2-7; the D gene is possibly TRBD2 (5 bases). The CDR3 sequence is CATQLGVPNEQYF. The CDR3 nucleotides read TGTGCCACCCAACTGGGAGTCCCCAACGAGCAGTACTTC.